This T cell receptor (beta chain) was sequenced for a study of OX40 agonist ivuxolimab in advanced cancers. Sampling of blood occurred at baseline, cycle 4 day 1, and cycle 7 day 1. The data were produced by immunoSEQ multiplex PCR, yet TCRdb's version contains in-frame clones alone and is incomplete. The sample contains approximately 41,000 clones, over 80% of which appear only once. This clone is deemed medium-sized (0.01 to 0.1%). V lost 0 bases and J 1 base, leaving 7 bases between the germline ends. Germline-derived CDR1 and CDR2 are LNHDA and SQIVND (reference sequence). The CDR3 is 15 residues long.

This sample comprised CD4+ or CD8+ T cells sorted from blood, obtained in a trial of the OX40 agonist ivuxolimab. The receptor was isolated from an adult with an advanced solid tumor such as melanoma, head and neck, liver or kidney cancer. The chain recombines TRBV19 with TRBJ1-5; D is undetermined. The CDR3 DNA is TGTGCCAGTAGTATAGAACATGTGAGCAATCAGCCCCAGCATTTT. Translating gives CASSIEHVSNQPQHF.